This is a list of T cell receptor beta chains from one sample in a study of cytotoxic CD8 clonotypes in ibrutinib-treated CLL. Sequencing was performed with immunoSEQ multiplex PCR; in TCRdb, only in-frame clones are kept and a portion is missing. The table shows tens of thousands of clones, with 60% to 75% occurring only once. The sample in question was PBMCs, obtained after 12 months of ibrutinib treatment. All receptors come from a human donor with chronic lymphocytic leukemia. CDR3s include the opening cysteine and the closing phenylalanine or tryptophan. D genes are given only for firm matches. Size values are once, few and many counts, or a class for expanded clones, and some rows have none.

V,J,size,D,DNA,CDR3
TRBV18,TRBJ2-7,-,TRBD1,TGTGCCAGCTCCCCCACCTCCGACAGGGGCCACGAGCAGTACTTC,CASSPTSDRGHEQYF
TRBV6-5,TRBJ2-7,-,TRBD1,TGTGCCAGCAGTTTGTCCCGGGACAGGGCCTCCTACGAGCAGTACTTC,CASSLSRDRASYEQYF
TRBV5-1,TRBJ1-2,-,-,TGCGCCAGCAGCTTGTCTGGGAGAATTCACTATGGCTACACCTTC,CASSLSGRIHYGYTF
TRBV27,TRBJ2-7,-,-,TGTGCCAGCAGTATAGGGACCTTCTACGAGCAGTACTTC,CASSIGTFYEQYF
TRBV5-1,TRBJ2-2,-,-,TGCGCCAGCAGCTTTGATCAGACAGTCACCGGGGAGCTGTTTTTT,CASSFDQTVTGELFF
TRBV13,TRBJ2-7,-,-,TGTGCCAGCAGCTTAGGCCAGTGGGCAGAAAGGCGGGGCCGGGGCTACGAGCAGTACTTC,CASSLGQWAERRGRGYEQYF
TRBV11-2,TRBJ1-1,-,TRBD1,TGTGCCAGCAGCCCTTTGAGGGGACAGCCGAACACTGAAGCTTTCTTT,CASSPLRGQPNTEAFF
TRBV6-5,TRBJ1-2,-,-,TGTGCCAGCAGTTTCGAGGATCGAGGCTATGGCTACACCTTC,CASSFEDRGYGYTF
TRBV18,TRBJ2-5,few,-,TGTGCCAGCTCACCACCGTATTTTTCTAGGAAACAAGAGACCCAGTACTTC,CASSPPYFSRKQETQYF
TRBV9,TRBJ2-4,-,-,TGTGCCAGCAGCGCCGACCCCGCTAGCGCTCAACGAGCCAAAAACATTCAGTACTTC,CASSADPASAQRAKNIQYF
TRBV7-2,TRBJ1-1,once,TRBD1,TGTGCCAGCAGCTTAGCGTTGGGACAGGCCGGTGAAGCTTTCTTT,CASSLALGQAGEAFF
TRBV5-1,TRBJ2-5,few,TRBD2,TGCGCCAGCAGCAAACTAGCGGGAGGGCCCGGGGTTGATAAGACCCAGTACTTC,CASSKLAGGPGVDKTQYF
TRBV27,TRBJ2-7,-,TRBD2,TGTGCCAGCACTCTTAGCGGGGCCTCCCGCTCCTACGAGCAGTACTTC,CASTLSGASRSYEQYF
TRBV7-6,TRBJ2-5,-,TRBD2,TGTGCCAGCAGCTTAGAGGGGCTAGCGGGGGGGTTACAAGAGACCCAGTACTTC,CASSLEGLAGGLQETQYF
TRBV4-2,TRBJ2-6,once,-,TGTGCCAGCAGCCAAGGTCCCTCTGGGGCCAACGTCCTGACTTTC,CASSQGPSGANVLTF
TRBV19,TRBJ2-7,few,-,TGTGCCAGTAGTATCGACCGATACTACGAGCAGTACTTC,CASSIDRYYEQYF
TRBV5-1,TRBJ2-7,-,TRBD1,TGCGCCAGCAGCTTGGGGTCAAGGGACAGAATCCCTAGGGAGCAGTACTTC,CASSLGSRDRIPREQYF
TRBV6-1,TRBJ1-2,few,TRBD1,TGTGCCAGCAGTGAAGTATCCGGGACAGGGGGCGGCTACACCTTC,CASSEVSGTGGGYTF
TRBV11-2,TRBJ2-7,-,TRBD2,TGTGCCAGCAGCCGCAGACCGGGACTAGGGGACGAGCAGTACTTC,CASSRRPGLGDEQYF
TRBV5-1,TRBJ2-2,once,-,TGCGCCAGCAGCTCCAACGGCAGGGGGAACACCGGGGAGCTGTTTTTT,CASSSNGRGNTGELFF
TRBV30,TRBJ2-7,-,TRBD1,TGTGCCTGGAGTGTAGGGCCAGGGGGCTCCTACGAGCAGTACTTC,CAWSVGPGGSYEQYF
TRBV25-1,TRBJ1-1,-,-,TGTGCCAGCAGCGCGGACAGTAAGTTTGAAGCTTTCTTT,CASSADSKFEAFF